This TCR beta chain was identified in a study of CD8 T cells in ankylosing spondylitis (dated by TCRdb to about 2017). At the level of the whole study: The study profiled T cell receptor beta repertoires in healthy donors and ankylosing spondylitis patients to find disease-linked TCR variants. In total, the full study cohort was made up of roughly 100 healthy donors and about two dozen ankylosing spondylitis patients. Peripheral blood was sampled, and synovial fluid was additionally collected from ankylosing spondylitis patients. The investigation overall reported the following: Blood from ankylosing spondylitis patients appeared to be characterized by a TCR beta motif composed of eight highly homologous amino acid variants. Some motif variants had previously been reported in the synovial fluid and blood of reactive arthritis patients, which suggests shared mechanisms of disease initiation. The disease-linked clones were reported as significantly enriched in matched synovial fluid samples from ankylosing spondylitis patients. A CD8+ phenotype was shown by the disease-linked clones, which were found at relatively low frequencies in peripheral blood.

Trimming takes 0 bases from V and 3 bases from J, and the germline ends sit 13 bases apart. Counted from cysteine to phenylalanine, this CDR3 has 15 amino acids. Only the CDR3 portion is preserved as DNA: 45 bases, with reading frame beginning at the first base. Taken from the germline V gene, the CDR1 and CDR2 loops are SGHRS and YFSETQ. This clonotype was seen only a few times. The clone's antigen remains unknown. Per-nucleotide qualities are absent, and no much larger clonotype sits a single base away. The data were produced on an Illumina HiSeq 2500. TCR beta libraries were prepared by quantitative 5'-RACE with molecular barcodes. In the source study's methods: A new computational method based on a probabilistic model of VDJ rearrangement was used to identify disease-linked TCR variants. The public reads were run again by TCRdb, first through fastp at Q25 and then through MiXCR, and only productive beta chains were kept. Each entry merges the rows of one CDR3 protein and shows their most common DNA and genes. These V and J calls derive from TCRdb rather than the authors' analysis. The table for this sample lists about 800,000 distinct CDR3 sequences; 10% to 15% of them were counted only once. Less than 0.65% of the sample goes to the ten largest clones.

The chain is encoded by TRBV5-1 joined to TRBJ2-7; there is no confident call for the D gene. What was sequenced was blood, either unsorted or a sorted T cell fraction (not recorded which). This TCR was sampled from a male donor with ankylosing spondylitis. The DNA sequence is TGCGCCAGCAGCTTGGATCCGTCCGGTTACTACGAGCAGTACTTC. The translation is CASSLDPSGYYEQYF.